These 9 T cell receptor beta chains came from one sample sequenced in a study of blood T cell repertoires in COVID-19. Clones were read by immunoSEQ multiplex PCR, and TCRdb kept only the in-frame ones, dropping some. The sample includes over 60,000 clones, around 85% seen only once; the top ten take around 40%. Sequencing was performed on peripheral blood. Source of these receptors: a woman of 80 years or more with active or convalescent COVID-19.

This clone appeared a single time. The CDR3 bases are TGTGCCAGCAGCCTAAGCGGGGGCCAATACAATGAGCAGTTCTTC. Translating it yields CASSLSGGQYNEQFF. This chain uses TRBV5-4 with TRBJ2-1; 8 positions agree with TRBD2. Germline values: CDR1 SGHNT, CDR2 YYREEE (reference sequence). This CDR3 contains 15 residues. The trim removed 4 bases at V and 4 bases at J, leaving 7 bases unmatched.

The V call is TRBV15, the J call TRBJ2-7; unclear D gene. The V and J ends lost 0 bases and 4 bases respectively, with 4 bases between them. Germline V lookup: CDR1 LNHNV, CDR2 YYDKDF (reference sequence). The CDR3 loop spans 12 amino acids. CDR3 in DNA: TGTGCCACCAGCAGAGACGGGTACGAGCAGTACTTC. Translating gives CATSRDGYEQYF.

The chain has TRBV10-3 and TRBJ2-5; 7 bases fit TRBD2. V lost 4 bases, J lost 2 bases, and 1 base stayed unmatched. The CDR3 extends over 13 amino acids. Germline loops: CDR1 ENHRY, CDR2 SYGVKD. The CDR3: CAISGGGQETQYF. The CDR3 DNA is TGTGCCATCAGTGGGGGGGGGCAAGAGACCCAGTACTTC.

The gene calls are TRBV15 and TRBJ2-2; D may be TRBD1 (5 bases). V was pared by 4 bases and J by 4 bases, with 13 bases between. Looked up from germline, CDR1 is LNHNV and CDR2 is YYDKDF (reference sequence). This CDR3 has 15 residues. The CDR3 is CATSKGSGFTGELFF. The CDR3 DNA sequence: TGTGCCACCAGCAAAGGGTCAGGGTTCACCGGGGAGCTGTTTTTT.

The J gene is TRBJ2-7, the V gene TRBV7-2, with TRBD2 matching over 11 bases. There are 15 residues in the CDR3. Trimming cost V 5 bases and J 2 bases; bases outside gene matches: 5. Germline values: CDR1 SGHTA, CDR2 FQGNSA. CDR3 DNA sequence: TGTGCCAGCAGCCTGGGGACTAGCGGCCCCTACGAGCAGTACTTC. This codes for CASSLGTSGPYEQYF. Using reference TRBV7-2 and TRBJ2-7 for the parts outside the CDR3, the full variable domain is GAGVSQSPSNKVTEKGKDVELRCDPISGHTALYWYRQSLGQGLEFLIYFQGNSAPDKSGLPSDRFSAERTGGSVSTLTIQRTQQEDSAVYLCASSLGTSGPYEQYFGPGTRLTVT.

The chain links TRBV18 to TRBJ2-3, with 9 bases matching TRBD2. Germline trimming cut 10 bases from V and 1 base from J; bases unmatched to any gene: 3. CDR3 length: 13 amino acids. Germline lookup yields CDR1 KGHSH and CDR2 LQKENI. CDR3 sequence reads: CATRTSGTDTQYF. In DNA, the CDR3 is TGTGCCACCCGGACTAGCGGCACAGATACGCAGTATTTT.

This clone appeared once. The chain joins TRBV6-6 to TRBJ2-5; TRBD1 might be the D (6 bases). CDR1 MNHNY and CDR2 SVGAGI come from the germline V gene (reference sequence). V was cut by 6 bases and J by 2 bases, with 13 bases left in between. The CDR3 runs 14 residues. CDR3: CASRETGPQETQYF. In nucleotides, the CDR3 is TGTGCCAGCAGGGAGACAGGACCGCAAGAGACCCAGTACTTC.

The chain has TRBV27 and TRBJ1-2, with TRBD1 matching 7 bases. CDR3 length: 14 amino acids. Germline V gene lookup returns CDR1 MNHEY and CDR2 SMNVEV (reference sequence). The V and J ends lost 3 bases and 4 bases, in that order; junction bases with no gene match: 5. The CDR3 DNA reads as TGTGCCAGCAGTTTGCGACAGGGACTCTATGGCTACACCTTC. Its protein product is CASSLRQGLYGYTF.

The chain links TRBV7-8 to TRBJ1-2, with TRBD1 matching over 10 bases. V was pared by 6 bases and J by 6 bases, with 4 bases of the junction left unmatched. The CDR3 has 13 residues. CDR1 is SGHVS and CDR2 is FQNEAQ in the germline V gene. CDR3 sequence: CASRPGQGNGYTF. Here the CDR3 DNA reads TGTGCCAGCAGACCGGGACAGGGGAATGGCTACACCTTC.